These 25 T cell receptor beta chains were all obtained from the same sample, sequenced in a study of shared clonotypes between healthy human individuals. Only CD45RO-negative cells positively selected for CCR7 counted as naive CD8 cells, so terminally differentiated effector memory CD45RA+ cells were excluded. Here immunoSEQ multiplex PCR was the method, and the copy in TCRdb shows in-frame clones only, minus some. Among about 680,000 clones, about 91% were seen once, and the ten largest hold 20% to 25%. Input material: naive CD8+ T cells sorted from blood. Receptors were obtained from a man under 40 in good health.

CDR3 protein: CASSLAASRTHTDTQYF. CDR3 DNA: TGTGCCAGCAGCTTAGCGGCTTCAAGAACACACACAGATACGCAGTATTTT. The chain carries TRBV11-2 and TRBJ2-3; D gene uncertain. From germline, CDR1 is SGHAT and CDR2 FQNNGV. The V end was cut by 1 base, the J end by 2 bases, with 16 bases between. This CDR3 spans 17 amino acids. The full variable domain, its missing parts supplied by reference TRBV11-2 and TRBJ2-3, is EAGVAQSPRYKIIEKRQSVAFWCNPISGHATLYWYQQILGQGPKLLIQFQNNGVVDDSQLPKDRFSAERLKGVDSTLKIQPAKLEDSAVYLCASSLAASRTHTDTQYFGPGTRLTVL.

The chain couples TRBV2 to TRBJ2-5, with 14 bases that match TRBD2. The CDR3 contains 16 residues. Losses at the gene ends were 1 base for V and 3 bases for J; bases not matched to a gene: 1. In germline, CDR1 is SNHLY, CDR2 FYNNEI. The CDR3 loop is CASSEVTSGREETQYF. The CDR3 coding sequence is TGTGCCAGCAGTGAAGTGACTAGCGGGAGGGAAGAGACCCAGTACTTC.

V gene TRBV27 combines with J gene TRBJ2-1; no clear D. The CDR3 is 13 amino acids. V lost 5 bases to trimming and J lost 8 bases, with 13 bases between them. CDR1 and CDR2 from the germline V gene are MNHEY and SMNVEV (reference sequence). For the CDR3, the DNA is TGTGCCAGCAGTCCGTCCGGAACCCATGAGCAGTTCTTC. It specifies CASSPSGTHEQFF.

This rearrangement joins TRBV6-5 to TRBJ2-3; D is unclear. CDR3 length equals 12 residues. Germline V gene sequence: CDR1 MNHEY, CDR2 SVGAGI. V lost 4 bases and J 1 base, leaving 3 bases between the germline ends. The CDR3 protein is CASSSRTDTQYF. CDR3 nucleotides: TGTGCCAGCAGTTCTCGCACAGATACGCAGTATTTT.

V is TRBV7-9 and J is TRBJ2-5; D is ambiguous. The CDR3 is 11 residues long. The V gene lost 8 bases and the J gene lost 4 bases, with 8 bases spanning the gap. CDR1 and CDR2 (germline): SEHNR, FQNEAQ (reference sequence). The CDR3 region is CASDRVETQYF. In DNA, the CDR3 is TGTGCCAGCGATCGGGTAGAGACCCAGTACTTC.

This clone appeared once. The J gene is TRBJ1-1, the V gene TRBV7-9; 7 nucleotides line up with TRBD1. The CDR3 is made up of 15 amino acids. Germline V gene data show CDR1 as SEHNR and CDR2 as FQNEAQ (reference sequence). The V and J ends lost 5 bases and 4 bases, in that order; junction bases with no gene match: 10. CDR3 region: CASSAPTGRVTEAFF. In nucleotides, the CDR3 is TGTGCCAGCAGCGCACCGACAGGGCGAGTCACTGAAGCTTTCTTT.

The DNA for the CDR3 is TGTGCCAGCACCTTCTCTAGCGGGAGAAACTACGAGCAGTACTTC. Its protein product is CASTFSSGRNYEQYF. The gene calls are TRBV7-9 and TRBJ2-7; TRBD2 aligns across 10 bases. This CDR3 comprises 15 residues. Germline V gene sequence: CDR1 SEHNR, CDR2 FQNEAQ (reference sequence). J lost 3 bases, V lost 7 bases, and 9 bases had no gene match.

This chain uses TRBV11-2 with TRBJ2-5; D ambiguous. The V end was cut by 1 base, the J end by 4 bases, with 13 bases between. Germline V CDR1 and CDR2: SGHAT, FQNNGV. The CDR3 is 15 amino acids. CDR3 in DNA: TGTGCCAGCAGCTTAGCCGTGGACCGAGGAGAGACCCAGTACTTC. This sequence encodes CASSLAVDRGETQYF.

The chain has TRBV10-2 and TRBJ1-5, with D unresolved. The CDR3 covers 16 residues. CDR1 WSHSY and CDR2 SAAADI come from the germline V gene. Trimming pared 4 bases from V and 1 base from J, leaving 14 bases between. CDR3 DNA sequence: TGCGCCAGCAGTGCCAAATGGGTGGGGAGCAATCAGCCCCAGCATTTT. Translation: CASSAKWVGSNQPQHF.

This chain connects TRBV19 to TRBJ2-7, with D perhaps matching TRBD2 (6 bases). The CDR3 spans 16 residues. The ends were cut back, 4 bases at V and 2 bases at J, with 18 bases in the middle. Germline V gene sequence: CDR1 LNHDA, CDR2 SQIVND (reference sequence). Here the CDR3 reads CASSTGGQGRAYEQYF. For the CDR3, the DNA is TGTGCCAGTAGTACCGGGGGTCAGGGAAGGGCCTACGAGCAGTACTTC.

The rearrangement joins TRBV5-4 to TRBJ2-7; TRBD1 matches at 9 bases. The V and J ends lost 4 bases and 2 bases, in that order; junction bases with no gene match: 7. CDR3 length: 15 amino acids. The germline V gene has CDR1 SGHNT and CDR2 YYREEE (reference sequence). The CDR3 sequence: CASSPGQGSAYEQYF. DNA for the CDR3: TGTGCCAGCAGCCCGGGACAGGGATCGGCCTACGAGCAGTACTTC.

The gene calls are TRBV6-6 and TRBJ2-1; 8 bases match TRBD1. From germline, CDR1 is MNHNY and CDR2 SVGAGI (reference sequence). After removal of 7 bases from V and 5 bases from J, the junction contained 10 bases not matched to a gene. CDR3 length equals 15 residues. The CDR3 is CASKSRDRMDNEQFF. CDR3 sequence (DNA): TGTGCCAGCAAGTCCCGGGACAGGATGGACAATGAGCAGTTCTTC.

The V call is TRBV7-9, the J call TRBJ1-4; D might be TRBD1 (6 bases). V lost 1 base to trimming and J lost 8 bases, with 14 bases between them. Germline V gene lookup returns CDR1 SEHNR and CDR2 FQNEAQ (reference sequence). The CDR3 is 15 residues long. CDR3 loop: CASSLGGTLREKLFF. CDR3 in DNA: TGTGCCAGCAGCTTAGGGGGGACACTTCGCGAAAAACTGTTTTTT.

This clone appeared a single time. Other DNA sequences within the sample encode an identical CDR3. This sequence joins TRBV9 and TRBJ1-1, with a weak D call TRBD1 (5 bases). CDR1 and CDR2 from the germline V gene are SGDLS and YYNGEE. The CDR3 covers 13 residues. Trimming pared 4 bases from V and 4 bases from J, leaving 11 bases between. The CDR3 DNA reads TGTGCCAGCAGCCTGGGGGGGAGCACTGAAGCTTTCTTT. Protein product: CASSLGGSTEAFF.

The rearrangement uses TRBV27 and TRBJ2-1, with D perhaps TRBD2 (6 bases). CDR3 length: 14 amino acids. CDR1 is MNHEY, CDR2 SMNVEV, per germline (reference sequence). With 3 bases removed from V and 4 bases from J, the gap between germline ends came to 10 bases. CDR3 nucleotide sequence: TGTGCCAGCAGTTTTTCGGGAGTATACAATGAGCAGTTCTTC. Its protein is CASSFSGVYNEQFF.

Points on this clone: Other DNA sequences in the same sample also yield this CDR3. This rearrangement joins TRBV6-5 to TRBJ1-1; no reliable D call. CDR3 length: 11 residues. The V gene lost 2 bases and the J gene lost 7 bases, with 5 bases spanning the gap. CDR1 MNHEY and CDR2 SVGAGI come from the germline V gene. In DNA, the CDR3 is TGTGCCAGCAGTTACGGAAGTGAAGCTTTCTTT. Protein: CASSYGSEAFF.

The genes are TRBV15 and TRBJ2-7; TRBD1 matches 7 bases. The V gene end was trimmed by 0 bases and the J gene end by 1 base; junction bases not matched to a gene: 3. The germline CDR1 and CDR2 sequences are LNHNV and YYDKDF (reference sequence). The CDR3 runs to 15 residues. The DNA for the CDR3 is TGTGCCACCAGCAGAGACCAGACAGGGTCCTACGAGCAGTACTTC. Translation: CATSRDQTGSYEQYF.

This chain links TRBV7-9 with TRBJ2-1; 14 nucleotides agree with TRBD2. Trimming removed 3 bases from V and 3 bases from J; junction bases left unmatched: 4. CDR3 length: 17 residues. Germline loops: CDR1 SEHNR, CDR2 FQNEAQ (reference sequence). The chain's CDR3 is CASSFRTSGGFYNEQFF. The CDR3 nucleotides read TGTGCCAGCAGCTTTAGGACTAGCGGGGGGTTCTACAATGAGCAGTTCTTC.

This chain links TRBV27 with TRBJ2-5; D may be TRBD1 or TRBD2 (5 bases each). Trimming took off 2 bases at V and 2 bases at J, with 12 bases between the two ends. CDR3 length equals 15 residues. CDR1 and CDR2 from the germline V gene are MNHEY and SMNVEV (reference sequence). The DNA of the CDR3 is TGTGCCAGCAGTTTACGGGGCGGAATACAAGAGACCCAGTACTTC. Translating it yields CASSLRGGIQETQYF.

The V gene is TRBV29-1, the J gene TRBJ2-2; 12 nucleotides agree with TRBD2. Germline V gene sequence: CDR1 SQVTM, CDR2 ANQGSEA. The length of the CDR3 is 14 residues. With V trimmed by 4 bases and J by 6 bases, 3 bases remained unmatched. CDR3 loop: CSVVLAGGSGELFF. The CDR3 DNA reads as TGCAGCGTTGTACTAGCGGGAGGCTCCGGGGAGCTGTTTTTT.

V and J are TRBV28 and TRBJ1-3; 7 bases agree with TRBD1. Losses at the gene ends were 5 bases for V and 0 bases for J; bases not matched to a gene: 4. From germline, CDR1 is MDHEN and CDR2 SYDVKM. This CDR3 is built from 15 residues. The CDR3 DNA reads TGTGCCAGCAGTACAGGGGTGACCTCTGGAAACACCATATATTTT. Encoded protein: CASSTGVTSGNTIYF.

This sequence joins TRBV5-6 and TRBJ2-3; no firm D call. Germline V lookup: CDR1 SGHDT, CDR2 YYEEEE. Deletions cut 0 bases from V and 4 bases from J, with 9 bases between. The CDR3 extends over 14 amino acids. The CDR3 spells CASSLVGSPDTQYF. The DNA for the CDR3 is TGTGCCAGCAGCTTGGTCGGGTCCCCAGATACGCAGTATTTT.

CDR3 nucleotide sequence: TGTGCCAGCAGAGAGAGGACACCTACTTCCTACGAGCAGTACTTC. Protein sequence: CASRERTPTSYEQYF. This rearrangement joins TRBV13 to TRBJ2-7; possibly TRBD1 for D (5 bases). V dropped 6 bases and J dropped 1 base, with 16 bases sitting between them. CDR3 length: 15 residues. The V gene's germline CDR1 is PRHDT and CDR2 FYEKMQ (reference sequence).

CDR3 sequence (DNA): TGCGCCAGCAGCCAAGAGTTCGGGTTCGAGTATGGCTACACCTTC. It translates to CASSQEFGFEYGYTF. The gene calls are TRBV4-1 and TRBJ1-2, with D hard to call. V lost 0 bases, J lost 5 bases, and 13 bases lay in between. The germline V gene has CDR1 MGHRA and CDR2 YSYEKL. The CDR3 length is 15 residues.

In DNA, the CDR3 is TGTGCCAGCAGCTCTCAGGGCGGGGAGCTGTTTTTT. It yields the protein CASSSQGGELFF. J is TRBJ2-2 and V is TRBV11-3, with D perhaps TRBD1 (5 bases). The CDR3 spans 12 residues. Germline loops: CDR1 SGHNT, CDR2 YENEEA. Trimming removed 4 bases at V and 7 bases at J, with 7 bases between.